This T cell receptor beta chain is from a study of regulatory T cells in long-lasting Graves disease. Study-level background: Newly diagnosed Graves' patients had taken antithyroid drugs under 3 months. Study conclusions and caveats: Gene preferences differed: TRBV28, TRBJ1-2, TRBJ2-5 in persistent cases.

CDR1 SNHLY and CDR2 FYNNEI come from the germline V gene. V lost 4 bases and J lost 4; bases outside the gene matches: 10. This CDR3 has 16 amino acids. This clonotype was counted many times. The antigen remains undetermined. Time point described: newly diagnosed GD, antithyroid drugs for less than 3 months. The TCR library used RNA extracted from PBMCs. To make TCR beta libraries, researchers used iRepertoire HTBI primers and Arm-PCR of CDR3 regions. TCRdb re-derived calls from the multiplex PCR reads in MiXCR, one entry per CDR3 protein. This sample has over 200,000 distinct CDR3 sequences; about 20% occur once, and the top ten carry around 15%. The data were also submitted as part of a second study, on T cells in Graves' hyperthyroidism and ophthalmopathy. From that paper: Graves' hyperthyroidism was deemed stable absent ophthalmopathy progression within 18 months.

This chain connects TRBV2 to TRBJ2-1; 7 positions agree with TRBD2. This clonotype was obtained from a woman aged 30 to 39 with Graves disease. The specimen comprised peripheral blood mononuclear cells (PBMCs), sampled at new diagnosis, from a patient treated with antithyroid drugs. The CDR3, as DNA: TGTGCCAGCAGTGCCCCGCGGGGGAACCGTTACAATGAGCAGTTCTTC. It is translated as CASSAPRGNRYNEQFF.